This TCR beta chain is from a study of blood T cell repertoires in COVID-19 (dated by TCRdb to 2020 to 2022). For the wider study: The collaborator samples originated in the United States, Italy and Spain and spanned the acute and convalescent phases of COVID-19. Deeply sampled blood TCRbeta repertoires from subjects exposed to, actively infected with, or recovered from COVID-19 were included in the dataset. The material from the prospective study consisted of cDNA or gDNA derived from T cells, B-cell-depleted T cells, or PBMCs. The repertoires were released in a freely available public database intended as a resource for research on the immune response to SARS-CoV-2. Where available, HLA class I and class II types were taken from metadata supplied by the sample provider and were not determined by assay-based typing. The samples were drawn from the first 160 participants of the ongoing ImmuneRACE study and from over a thousand subjects provided by 6 global collaborators. Sample metadata almost always included a de-identified subject ID, COVID-19 status, age in years and sex. General conclusions and limits of the study: How much clinical and demographic metadata was included differed by source and by participant, and the metadata was provided uncurated.

TCRbeta CDR3 regions were amplified from genomic DNA using the immunoSEQ Assay, a bias-controlled multiplex PCR. Turning to the authors' computational methods: The number of nucleated cells in each sample was estimated by amplification of reference gene primers within the assay. Sequence reads were collapsed and filtered to measure the absolute abundance of every unique TCRbeta CDR3 rearrangement. For each sample, productive Simpson clonality was calculated as the square root of Simpson's diversity index over productive rearrangements. TCRdb retrieved this table from immuneACCESS and kept in-frame rearrangements only. Not all clones are present; in checked studies, unresolved V genes account for under half, and no reason is known for the remainder. V and J calls and clone size come straight from that table; D and trimming were deduced from the DNA. For this sample there are about 220,000 clones; approximately 88% appear just once. Of the sample, 2.6% is held by the ten largest clones.

In the prospective study, participants were roughly 18 to 89 years old, resided in about two dozen geographic areas of the United States, and were enrolled through a virtual design. In the prospective study, cohorts were assigned on the basis of participant-reported clinical history obtained from a screening survey and a study questionnaire. Mobile phlebotomists in the prospective study collected whole blood, serum and a nasopharyngeal or oropharyngeal swab from every participant. Over an approximately 2-month period, participants in the prospective study had the option of providing additional blood draws and questionnaires. Before DNA extraction, blood samples from the prospective study were shipped at room temperature or frozen. About this clone: Its antigen is not yet known. No base-level quality is on record; no much larger clone is a single base apart.

CDR1 MNHEY and CDR2 SVGAGI were looked up in the germline V gene. There are 14 amino acids in the CDR3, from cysteine to phenylalanine inclusive. Only the CDR3 region is kept as DNA, spanning 42 bases read in frame from base 1. V loses 6 bases, J loses 4 bases, and the germline ends lie 15 bases apart. The sample comprised PBMCs or T cells enriched from blood (not recorded which). The clonotype comes from a woman aged 25 to 39 with acute COVID-19. The chain is made from TRBV6-5 and TRBJ1-1; the D segment cannot be called with confidence. Read as DNA, the sequence is TGTGCCAGCAGAGGACTTTCCGGGCGCACTGAAGCTTTCTTT. Protein translation: CASRGLSGRTEAFF.